Given below is one T cell receptor beta chain in context. This sample was taken from a study of blood T cells in healthy people across ages. Then a second PCR, running roughly 6 to 11 cycles, was carried out with a sample-barcoded 5' primer and a J-beta primer mix. Tags on each cDNA molecule came from a template-switch adaptor with 12 random nucleotides. Each CDR3 protein is one row after TCRdb ran MiXCR on the 5' RACE reads. The repertoire holds around 800,000 distinct CDR3 sequences, roughly 24% seen once, with roughly 3.1% in the top ten. The same data also went into a second study, on T cells of mothers and their children. That study reports: When mothers and children were related, their normalized repertoire overlap, which was always slightly higher, did not differ significantly from that of unrelated pairs.

This sequence was found in a boy aged 5 to 17 in good health. Sequenced input: blood.

CDR3 bases: TGTGCCAGCAGCCAATACGTGACTGGACAGGGGCAAGAGACCCAGTACTTC. Protein product: CASSQYVTGQGQETQYF. The chain links TRBV7-2 to TRBJ2-5; 9 bases are shared with TRBD1. Germline V gene sequence: CDR1 SGHTA, CDR2 FQGNSA. The CDR3 consists of 17 residues. V shed 5 bases and J 2 bases; nucleotides not matched to a gene: 12. The entire variable domain, with the rest obtained from reference TRBV7-2 and TRBJ2-5, is as follows: GAGVSQSPSNKVTEKGKDVELRCDPISGHTALYWYRQSLGQGLEFLIYFQGNSAPDKSGLPSDRFSAERTGGSVSTLTIQRTQQEDSAVYLCASSQYVTGQGQETQYFGPGTRLLVL.